This TCR beta chain was identified in a study of technical replicates of blood from several donors. Measured with immunoSEQ multiplex PCR; TCRdb has only the in-frame clones, and not every one. Among some 94,000 clones listed, roughly 95% were seen once. This clone was seen once. V trimming: 1 base; J trimming: 2 bases; junction bases outside the gene matches: 3. Germline CDR1 and CDR2: SEHNR and FQNEAQ (reference sequence). The CDR3 has 15 residues. This TCR came from a human donor in good health. The source material was T cells isolated from PBMCs. V gene TRBV7-9 combines with J gene TRBJ1-1; 8 bases are shared with TRBD1. The CDR3 nucleotides read TGTGCCAGCAGCTTAGGGGCAGGGGGCAACACTGAAGCTTTCTTT. Its translation is CASSLGAGGNTEAFF.